These 26 T cell receptor beta chains originate from one sample sequenced in a study of beta chain features in type 1 diabetes. Study-wide results and limits: In all four CD4+ subsets, TCRB CDR3 length was significantly, moderately reduced in type 1 diabetes.

Expressed TCRB transcripts were sequenced because the entire RNA isolate underwent reverse transcription. Repertoires were generated with immunoSEQ multiplex PCR, while TCRdb's copy carries only in-frame clones and drops some. The sample contains around 710,000 clones, 9.5% to 15% of which appear only once. These receptors' targets are unknown. Material for sequencing was naive CD4+ T cells from blood. The receptor source for this set is a man younger than 45 with type 1 diabetes.

CDR3 protein: CASSSFKETQYF. The CDR3 DNA reads as TGTGCCAGCAGTTCATTCAAAGAGACCCAGTACTTC. The V call is TRBV6-5, the J call TRBJ2-5, with D unclear. Trimming shortened V by 4 bases and J by 3 bases, and 6 bases separated the two germline ends. The CDR3 extends over 12 amino acids. Germline V CDR1 and CDR2: MNHEY, SVGAGI.

J is TRBJ2-5 and V is TRBV29-1, with D possibly matching TRBD1 (7 bases). Germline-derived CDR1 and CDR2 are SQVTM and ANQGSEA. This CDR3 comprises 13 residues. V lost 6 bases and J lost 2, with 13 bases in between. The CDR3 sequence is CSVAGTEQETQYF. CDR3 nucleotide sequence: TGCAGCGTCGCGGGGACAGAACAAGAGACCCAGTACTTC. The full variable domain, its missing parts supplied by reference TRBV29-1 and TRBJ2-5, is SAVISQKPSRDICQRGTSLTIQCQVDSQVTMMFWYRQQPGQSLTLIATANQGSEATYESGFVIDKFPISRPNLTFSTLTVSNMSPEDSSIYLCSVAGTEQETQYFGPGTRLLVL.

This clone was detected only a few times. CDR3 sequence (DNA): TGTGCCAGCAGCTCATACGGGACAGGGACCTACGAGCAGTACTTC. Translating it yields CASSSYGTGTYEQYF. The chain is built from TRBV7-2 and TRBJ2-7, with 9 bases lining up with TRBD1. V was clipped by 4 bases and J by 2 bases; unmatched bases: 6. Per germline, CDR1 SGHTA and CDR2 FQGNSA. There are 15 residues in the CDR3.

This clone has more than one count but fewer than ten. The CDR3 DNA reads TGCAGCGTTCTCGGGACGCTGAACACTGAAGCTTTCTTT. It translates to CSVLGTLNTEAFF. This sequence joins TRBV29-1 and TRBJ1-1; weak D call: TRBD1 (5 bases). V was pared by 5 bases and J by 0 bases, with 10 bases between. The germline V gene has CDR1 SQVTM and CDR2 ANQGSEA. This CDR3 has 13 residues.

This chain joins TRBV7-8 and TRBJ2-1, with 13 positions matching TRBD2. CDR3 length: 17 residues. Trimming cost V 0 bases and J 8 bases; bases outside gene matches: 7. CDR1 and CDR2 (germline): SGHVS, FQNEAQ. DNA of the CDR3: TGTGCCAGCAGCTTAGCGCAGAGGACTAGCGGGGGTGATGAGCAGTTCTTC. This codes for CASSLAQRTSGGDEQFF. Using reference TRBV7-8 and TRBJ2-1 for the parts outside the CDR3, the full variable domain is GAGVSQSPRYKVAKRGQDVALRCDPISGHVSLFWYQQALGQGPEFLTYFQNEAQLDKSGLPSDRFFAERPEGSVSTLKIQRTQQEDSAVYLCASSLAQRTSGGDEQFFGPGTRLTVL.

Only a few counts were recorded for this clone. The chain joins TRBV28 to TRBJ1-6; 7 nucleotides agree with TRBD1. The CDR3 runs to 17 residues. CDR1 and CDR2 from the germline V gene are MDHEN and SYDVKM. V shed 7 bases and J 0 bases; nucleotides not matched to a gene: 9. The CDR3 region has the DNA TGTGCCAGCACCACACTACAGGGGAGCTCCTATAATTCACCCCTCCACTTT. Its protein product is CASTTLQGSSYNSPLHF.

This chain joins TRBV27 and TRBJ1-6; TRBD1 matches at 7 bases. This CDR3 has 15 amino acids. V was clipped by 4 bases and J by 5 bases; unmatched bases: 5. Looked up from germline, CDR1 is MNHEY and CDR2 is SMNVEV (reference sequence). The CDR3 is CASSSDRADNSPLHF. CDR3 nucleotides: TGTGCCAGCAGTTCCGACAGGGCGGATAATTCACCCCTCCACTTT.

The chain has TRBV29-1 and TRBJ2-5; 8 nucleotides agree with TRBD2. Gene TRBJ2-7 matches the end of the DNA better, so the J call may be wrong. Germline CDR1 SQVTM, CDR2 ANQGSEA. The CDR3 sequence is 12 residues long. The CDR3 DNA is TGCAGCGTTGGGCCGGGGGGGTACGAGCAGTACTTC. Its protein product is CSVGPGGYEQYF.

The chain recombines TRBV9 with TRBJ2-2; the D gene is possibly TRBD1 (5 bases). CDR3 length: 13 residues. The ends were cut back, 3 bases at V and 6 bases at J, with 9 bases in the middle. CDR1 and CDR2 (germline): SGDLS, YYNGEE. The CDR3 coding sequence is TGTGCCAGCAGCGGGGGCTGGTCCGGGGAGCTGTTTTTT. This encodes CASSGGWSGELFF.

This clone showed up just a few times. The chain is built from TRBV6-4 and TRBJ1-6, with D perhaps TRBD1 (5 bases). Germline V gene data show CDR1 as MRHNA and CDR2 as SNTAGT. Trimming removed 4 bases at V and 7 bases at J, with 11 bases between. CDR3 length: 14 amino acids. The CDR3 reads CASSGRVWNSPLHF. The CDR3, as DNA: TGTGCCAGCAGTGGCAGGGTCTGGAATTCACCCCTCCACTTT.

The rearrangement links TRBV29-1 to TRBJ2-3; 9 bases map to TRBD2. After removal of 0 bases from V and 0 bases from J, the junction contained 7 bases not matched to a gene. Germline CDR1 SQVTM, CDR2 ANQGSEA. This CDR3 is built from 17 residues. CDR3 DNA sequence: TGCAGCGTTGAAGATCTGGCGGGGGGGACGAGCACAGATACGCAGTATTTT. The encoded protein is CSVEDLAGGTSTDTQYF.

The gene calls are TRBV29-1 and TRBJ2-4, with D perhaps TRBD1 or TRBD2 (5 bases each). Germline V gene sequence: CDR1 SQVTM, CDR2 ANQGSEA. Trimming stripped 0 bases from V and 0 bases from J, with 15 bases between. This CDR3 has 17 residues. The CDR3 coding sequence is TGCAGCGTTGAAGATCGGGAAGGGGATCCAGCCAAAAACATTCAGTACTTC. Encoded protein: CSVEDREGDPAKNIQYF.

This clone was seen only a few times. The chain is built from TRBV9 and TRBJ2-1, with D possibly matching TRBD2 (6 bases). CDR1 is SGDLS and CDR2 is YYNGEE in the germline V gene. The CDR3 extends over 14 amino acids. The V end lost 3 bases, the J end lost 10 bases, and 17 bases lay between the germline ends. CDR3 in DNA: TGTGCCAGCAGCGCCCGAGGGGAGGTCGGGGAGCAGTTCTTC. This codes for CASSARGEVGEQFF.

The sample holds a few counts of this clone. J is TRBJ2-3 and V is TRBV2, with a possible D match to TRBD1 (5 bases). The V end was cut by 4 bases, the J end by 2 bases, with 10 bases between. Germline CDR1 is SNHLY and CDR2 is FYNNEI. The CDR3 is made up of 14 amino acids. The CDR3 DNA is TGTGCCAGCAGTGCAATCAGGGACACAGATACGCAGTATTTT. It encodes CASSAIRDTDTQYF.

The V gene is TRBV27, the J gene TRBJ2-7; D may be TRBD1 or TRBD2 (5 bases each). Trimming removed 4 bases at V and 2 bases at J, with 9 bases between. Germline V gene data show CDR1 as MNHEY and CDR2 as SMNVEV (reference sequence). The CDR3 spans 13 residues. CDR3 bases: TGTGCCAGCAGTTGGGACGGGACCTACGAGCAGTACTTC. Encoded protein: CASSWDGTYEQYF.

J is TRBJ2-5 and V is TRBV2, with TRBD2 matching over 12 bases. V shed 7 bases, J shed 4 bases, and the junction held 7 bases outside the gene matches. This CDR3 is 15 amino acids long. Per germline, CDR1 SNHLY and CDR2 FYNNEI. In nucleotides, the CDR3 is TGTGCCAGCACTTACCAGACTAGCGGGGGAGAGACCCAGTACTTC. Translated: CASTYQTSGGETQYF.

The J gene is TRBJ2-5, the V gene TRBV9; D tentatively reads TRBD1 or TRBD2 (5 bases each). Deletions cut 7 bases from V and 5 bases from J, with 12 bases between. The CDR3 has 12 residues. Germline V gene data show CDR1 as SGDLS and CDR2 as YYNGEE. The CDR3 coding sequence is TGTGCCAGCGGGGGAAGACGGGAGACCCAGTACTTC. The encoded protein is CASGGRRETQYF.

The V gene is TRBV27, the J gene TRBJ1-5; 9 bases are a match to TRBD1. Trimming at V came to 6 bases and at J to 8 bases, leaving 8 bases not matched to a gene. The CDR3 totals 14 residues. CDR1 MNHEY and CDR2 SMNVEV come from the germline V gene (reference sequence). CDR3 amino acids: CASRIQGAGEPQHF. The CDR3 coding sequence is TGTGCCAGCAGAATACAGGGGGCTGGAGAGCCCCAGCATTTT.

This clone has more than one count but fewer than ten. Within the sample, other DNA sequences also encode this same CDR3. The chain uses TRBV30 and TRBJ2-7; D tentatively fits TRBD1 or TRBD2 (5 bases each). Germline V gene data show CDR1 as GTSNPN and CDR2 as SVGIG (reference sequence). V shed 3 bases and J shed 0 bases, with 9 bases lying between them. The CDR3 extends over 13 amino acids. The CDR3 reads CAWRGTGSYEQYF. The CDR3 bases are TGTGCCTGGAGAGGGACCGGCTCCTACGAGCAGTACTTC. Full variable domain (outside the CDR3, taken from reference TRBV30 and TRBJ2-7): SQTIHQWPATLVQPVGSPLSLECTVEGTSNPNLYWYRQAAGRGLQLLFYSVGIGQISSEVPQNLSASRPQDRQFILSSKKLLLSDSGFYLCAWRGTGSYEQYFGPGTRLTVT.

The table lists this clone with a few counts. The V call is TRBV7-2, the J call TRBJ1-6; D is unclear. This CDR3 region has 14 residues. Per the germline V gene, CDR1 is SGHTA and CDR2 is FQGNSA. The V and J ends lost 4 bases and 9 bases respectively, with 13 bases between them. In DNA form, the CDR3 reads TGTGCCAGCAGCTCCGAACCCGTTCCTTCACCCCTCCACTTT. This gives the protein CASSSEPVPSPLHF.

This clone was counted only a few times. This sequence joins TRBV4-3 and TRBJ1-2; TRBD1 aligns across 9 bases. V trimming: 1 base; J trimming: 5 bases; junction bases outside the gene matches: 8. Germline assignment: CDR1 LGHNA and CDR2 YSLEER. CDR3 length equals 16 residues. For the CDR3, the DNA is TGCGCCAGCAGCCAAGCGGAGGGACAGGGTCCGTATGGCTACACCTTC. This gives the protein CASSQAEGQGPYGYTF.

This clone came up a few times. V is TRBV7-2 and J is TRBJ2-1; D possibly corresponds to TRBD1 (5 bases). This CDR3 spans 15 amino acids. Trimming took 4 bases from V and 7 from J, leaving 17 bases between them. The germline V gene has CDR1 SGHTA and CDR2 FQGNSA. As DNA, the CDR3 is TGTGCCAGCAGCTCCGTCGTGGGGCAGTGGAATGAGCAGTTCTTC. This sequence encodes CASSSVVGQWNEQFF.

This sequence joins TRBV2 and TRBJ1-6; D gene unclear. Germline CDR1 SNHLY, CDR2 FYNNEI. V shed 3 bases and J shed 7 bases, with 10 bases lying between them. This CDR3 spans 14 amino acids. This chain's CDR3 is CASSDRATNSPLHF. The CDR3 coding sequence is TGTGCCAGCAGTGATCGTGCTACCAATTCACCCCTCCACTTT. Looking up the rest from reference TRBV2 and TRBJ1-6 gives the full variable domain: EPEVTQTPSHQVTQMGQEVILRCVPISNHLYFYWYRQILGQKVEFLVSFYNNEISEKSEIFDDQFSVERPDGSNFTLKIRSTKLEDSAMYFCASSDRATNSPLHFGNGTRLTVT.

The CDR3 region is CASSASLGNSPLHF. The CDR3 coding sequence is TGTGCCAGCAGCGCGTCCCTCGGCAATTCACCCCTCCACTTT. The chain employs TRBV7-8 and TRBJ1-6, with D uncertain. Germline V gives CDR1 SGHVS, CDR2 FQNEAQ. Trimming pared 5 bases from V and 7 bases from J, leaving 12 bases between. CDR3 length equals 14 residues.

This clone was observed a few times. The V and J genes are TRBV4-3 and TRBJ2-6, with D hard to call. The germline V gene encodes CDR1 LGHNA and CDR2 YSLEER. CDR3 length: 15 amino acids. The germline V and J ends were trimmed by 3 bases and 8 bases, with 14 bases remaining between them. CDR3: CASSHSPSRSNVLTF. CDR3 nucleotides: TGCGCCAGCAGCCACTCCCCGAGCAGGTCCAACGTCCTGACTTTC.

This chain connects TRBV18 to TRBJ2-7; the D call may be TRBD1 or TRBD2 (5 bases each). This CDR3 has 14 residues. In germline, CDR1 is KGHSH, CDR2 LQKENI. Trimming stripped 6 bases from V and 2 bases from J, with 14 bases between. CDR3: CASSGTWTAYEQYF. The CDR3 DNA reads as TGTGCCAGCTCTGGGACGTGGACGGCCTACGAGCAGTACTTC.